These 20 T cell receptor beta chains came from one sample sequenced in a study of shared clonotypes between healthy human individuals (dated by TCRdb to about 2020). Library method: the immunoSEQ multiplex PCR assay. TCRdb mirrors the immuneACCESS table, restricted to in-frame sequences. Some clones are absent from its copies; in checked studies, under half trace to an unresolved V gene, and the reason for the others is unknown. The sample includes 1.4 million to 1.5 million clones, with roughly 97% observed a single time. Approximately 1.1% of the sample lies in the top ten. Sample: naive CD4+ T cells sorted from blood. Interpreted using the paper, the cell subset or site label stands for: CD45RA+ positively selected. These receptors were obtained from a man between 25 and 39 years old in good health.

The chain is built from TRBV5-5 and TRBJ1-4; no definite D call. V dropped 3 bases and J dropped 0 bases, with 12 bases sitting between them. The CDR3 length is 16 residues. Per the germline V gene, CDR1 is SGHKS and CDR2 is YYEKEE (reference sequence). CDR3 coding DNA: TGTGCCAGCAGCTCGCGTGGGCAGGCAACTAATGAAAAACTGTTTTTT. Translation gives CASSSRGQATNEKLFF. The entire variable domain, with the rest obtained from reference TRBV5-5 and TRBJ1-4, is as follows: DAGVTQSPTHLIKTRGQQVTLRCSPISGHKSVSWYQQVLGQGPQFIFQYYEKEERGRGNFPDRFSARQFPNYSSELNVNALLLGDSALYLCASSSRGQATNEKLFFGSGTQLSVL.

V is TRBV20-1 and J is TRBJ1-1; TRBD1 matches at 10 bases. The CDR3 runs to 11 residues. The germline gives CDR1 DFQATT, CDR2 SNEGSKA (reference sequence). V lost 7 bases, J lost 14 bases, and 10 bases stayed unmatched. The CDR3 region has the DNA TGCAGTGGGTGGGACAGGGGATTTTTGTTCTTT. Protein: CSGWDRGFLFF.

This chain uses TRBV9 with TRBJ2-5; D possibly corresponds to TRBD2 (5 bases). V lost 3 bases and J lost 3, with 15 bases in between. This CDR3 spans 15 amino acids. Germline V gene sequence: CDR1 SGDLS, CDR2 YYNGEE. For the CDR3, the DNA is TGTGCCAGCAGCGCCCTTAGTACCGGGGAAGAGACCCAGTACTTC. It encodes CASSALSTGEETQYF.

This chain links TRBV9 with TRBJ1-1; possible D gene TRBD1, 5 bases. The CDR3 is 12 amino acids. V dropped 3 bases and J dropped 4 bases, with 7 bases sitting between them. CDR1 and CDR2 (germline): SGDLS, YYNGEE. The CDR3 sequence: CASSGGGTEAFF. CDR3 in DNA: TGTGCCAGCAGCGGGGGGGGCACTGAAGCTTTCTTT.

This clone has just one count. The rearrangement joins TRBV28 to TRBJ1-5; D is unclear. Trimming stripped 6 bases from V and 2 bases from J, with 14 bases between. This CDR3 has 15 amino acids. CDR1 is MDHEN and CDR2 is SYDVKM in the germline V gene. CDR3 coding DNA: TGTGCCAGCAGCGAGGGTTTCTTCGGCAATCAGCCCCAGCATTTT. It encodes CASSEGFFGNQPQHF. The variable domain in full, with the rest retrieved from reference TRBV28 and TRBJ1-5, is DVKVTQSSRYLVKRTGEKVFLECVQDMDHENMFWYRQDPGLGLRLIYFSYDVKMKEKGDIPEGYSVSREKKERFSLILESASTNQTSMYLCASSEGFFGNQPQHFGDGTRLSIL.

The V gene is TRBV25-1, the J gene TRBJ2-1; TRBD2 matches at 9 bases. After removal of 4 bases from V and 7 bases from J, the junction contained 5 bases not matched to a gene. Per germline, CDR1 MGHDK and CDR2 SYGVNS. The CDR3 runs 14 residues. This chain's CDR3 is CASSGTSVWNEQFF. CDR3 in DNA: TGTGCCAGCAGTGGGACTAGCGTTTGGAATGAGCAGTTCTTC.

The chain recombines TRBV4-1 with TRBJ2-1; tentative D call: TRBD2 (5 bases). In germline, CDR1 is MGHRA, CDR2 YSYEKL. V gave up 0 bases and J gave up 1 base, with 13 bases separating them. This CDR3 contains 17 residues. DNA of the CDR3: TGCGCCAGCAGCCAAGAGGGCGGGCTGGGTTCCTACAATGAGCAGTTCTTC. It is translated as CASSQEGGLGSYNEQFF.

The CDR3 DNA reads as TGCGCCAGCAGCGTACTGACAGGGGACGTTGAAAAACTGTTTTTT. Translating it yields CASSVLTGDVEKLFF. V usage is TRBV5-1 and J usage is TRBJ1-4; the match to TRBD1 covers 8 bases. The germline gives CDR1 SGHRS, CDR2 YFSETQ. The CDR3 spans 15 residues. Losses at the gene ends were 4 bases for V and 7 bases for J; bases not matched to a gene: 9.

The chain employs TRBV6-1 and TRBJ2-5; a weak D match, TRBD2 (6 bases). V was trimmed by 4 bases and J by 3 bases, leaving 24 bases between them. CDR1 and CDR2 from the germline V gene are MNHNS and SASEGT. This CDR3 has 18 residues. The CDR3 coding sequence is TGTGCCAGCAGTGGGAGTCGGACTAACGCTCCCGTAAAAGAGACCCAGTACTTC. Amino acids: CASSGSRTNAPVKETQYF.

The chain recombines TRBV28 with TRBJ1-5; D unresolved. Trimming removed 5 bases from V and 6 bases from J, with 8 bases in between. Germline CDR1 and CDR2: MDHEN and SYDVKM. This CDR3 spans 12 amino acids. In nucleotides, the CDR3 is TGTGCCAGCAGTGGCCCCGTTCAGCCCCAGCATTTT. Amino acid sequence: CASSGPVQPQHF.

This rearrangement joins TRBV10-3 to TRBJ2-1, with 8 bases matching TRBD2. CDR1 and CDR2 (germline): ENHRY, SYGVKD. With V trimmed by 4 bases and J by 5 bases, 7 bases remained unmatched. The CDR3 is made up of 15 amino acids. This CDR3 reads CAISVGSGVDNEQFF. Written as DNA, the CDR3 is TGTGCCATCAGTGTAGGTAGCGGGGTAGACAATGAGCAGTTCTTC.

This chain connects TRBV18 to TRBJ1-1; TRBD1 matches 8 bases. CDR1 and CDR2 from the germline V gene are KGHSH and LQKENI. This CDR3 contains 13 residues. J lost 10 bases, V lost 6 bases, and 10 bases had no gene match. The CDR3 is CASSSDREFGAFF. The DNA of the CDR3 is TGTGCCAGCTCTTCGGACAGGGAGTTCGGAGCTTTCTTT.

The CDR3: CAISLASSYNEQFF. CDR3 DNA sequence: TGTGCCATCAGTTTAGCAAGCTCCTACAATGAGCAGTTCTTC. V gene TRBV10-3 combines with J gene TRBJ2-1; unclear D gene. Germline-derived CDR1 and CDR2 are ENHRY and SYGVKD. The V end was cut by 5 bases, the J end by 0 bases, with 8 bases between. The CDR3 runs 14 residues.

The chain has TRBV9 and TRBJ2-3; 14 bases are a match to TRBD2. V lost 6 bases to trimming and J lost 5 bases; unmatched junction nucleotides: 5. The CDR3 sequence is 15 residues long. The germline CDR1 and CDR2 sequences are SGDLS and YYNGEE. The CDR3 protein is CASTTTSGRGDTQYF. Written as DNA, the CDR3 is TGTGCCAGCACCACGACTAGCGGGAGGGGAGATACGCAGTATTTT.

The genes are TRBV6-5 and TRBJ2-1; possibly TRBD1 for D (6 bases). The CDR3 loop spans 13 amino acids. CDR1 and CDR2 from the germline V gene are MNHEY and SVGAGI. The germline V and J ends were trimmed by 5 bases and 4 bases, with 9 bases remaining between them. CDR3 coding DNA: TGTGCCAGCAGTAAGACAGGTTACAATGAGCAGTTCTTC. It translates to CASSKTGYNEQFF.

V is TRBV6-5 and J is TRBJ1-3; D may be TRBD1 (5 bases). The CDR3 covers 14 residues. The germline CDR1 and CDR2 sequences are MNHEY and SVGAGI. V gave up 8 bases and J gave up 2 bases, with 13 bases separating them. The CDR3: CASGGGSTGNTIYF. The CDR3 coding sequence is TGTGCCAGCGGGGGGGGTAGCACTGGAAACACCATATATTTT.

This chain connects TRBV15 to TRBJ1-3; no clear D. This CDR3 spans 15 amino acids. V dropped 0 bases and J dropped 2 bases, with 8 bases sitting between them. Germline-derived CDR1 and CDR2 are LNHNV and YYDKDF (reference sequence). CDR3 region: CATSRDLGTGNTIYF. The CDR3 DNA reads TGTGCCACCAGCAGAGATCTAGGGACTGGAAACACCATATATTTT.

The chain is built from TRBV5-1 and TRBJ2-1; D gene uncertain. Germline CDR1 and CDR2: SGHRS and YFSETQ. This CDR3 spans 14 amino acids. V shed 1 base and J shed 4 bases, with 9 bases lying between them. CDR3 in DNA: TGCGCCAGCAGCTTGCTTGCCAAATACAATGAGCAGTTCTTC. Amino acid sequence: CASSLLAKYNEQFF.

The chain couples TRBV12-2 to TRBJ2-1; TRBD2, as called in the table, went unchecked against the DNA. TRBV12-2 constitutes a pseudogene. The CDR3 consists of 16 residues. The CDR3 region has the DNA TGTGCAAGTCGCTTAGTTAGCGGGAAGGTGAACAATGAGCAGTTCTTC. Amino acids: CASRLVSGKVNNEQFF.

V usage is TRBV29-1 and J usage is TRBJ2-7, with 8 positions matching TRBD2. CDR1 SQVTM and CDR2 ANQGSEA come from the germline V gene. This CDR3 contains 14 residues. V lost 5 bases to trimming and J lost 4 bases; unmatched junction nucleotides: 10. The DNA for the CDR3 is TGCAGCGTTTCATCCCCGGGGGGGTTATACGAGCAGTACTTC. As protein: CSVSSPGGLYEQYF.